This T cell receptor beta chain was recorded in a study of identifying expanded T cells in peripheral blood. Points on this clone: Its antigen is not identified.

The method was immunoSEQ multiplex PCR; TCRdb's version includes in-frame clones alone and lacks a portion of them. The table has about 58,000 clones, around 90% seen once. General study findings and limits: Approximately 1.2 clones differed between technical replicates, versus approximately 17 and 20 over time. Across healthy donors, higher total template counts meant significantly greater roughly 2-week count variance.

Germline V gene sequence: CDR1 MGHRA, CDR2 YSYEKL. The CDR3 covers 14 residues. V was cut by 5 bases and J by 4 bases, with 14 bases left in between. The rearrangement uses TRBV4-1 and TRBJ1-1; D ambiguous. The sequence was obtained from a person between 18 and 75 years old in good health. Sequenced sample: blood. CDR3 DNA sequence: TGCGCCAGCAGCAAGGGCCCCCTAGCCACTGAAGCTTTCTTT. It specifies CASSKGPLATEAFF.